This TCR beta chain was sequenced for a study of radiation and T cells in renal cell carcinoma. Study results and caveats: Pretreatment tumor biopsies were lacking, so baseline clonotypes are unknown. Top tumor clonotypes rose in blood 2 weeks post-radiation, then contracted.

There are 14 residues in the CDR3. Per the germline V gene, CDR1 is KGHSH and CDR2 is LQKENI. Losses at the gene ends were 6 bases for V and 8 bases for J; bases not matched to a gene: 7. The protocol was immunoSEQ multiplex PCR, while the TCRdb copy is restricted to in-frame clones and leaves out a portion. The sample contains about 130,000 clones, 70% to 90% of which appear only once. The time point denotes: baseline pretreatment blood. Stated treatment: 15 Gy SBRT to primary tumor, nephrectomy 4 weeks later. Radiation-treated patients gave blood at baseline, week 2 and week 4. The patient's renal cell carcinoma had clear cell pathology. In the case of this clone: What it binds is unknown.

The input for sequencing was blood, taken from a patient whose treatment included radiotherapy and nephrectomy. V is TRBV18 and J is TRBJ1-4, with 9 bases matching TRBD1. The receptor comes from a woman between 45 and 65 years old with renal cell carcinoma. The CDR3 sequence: CASSTDRGGEKLFF. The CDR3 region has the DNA TGTGCCAGCTCGACGGACAGGGGTGGGGAAAAACTGTTTTTT.